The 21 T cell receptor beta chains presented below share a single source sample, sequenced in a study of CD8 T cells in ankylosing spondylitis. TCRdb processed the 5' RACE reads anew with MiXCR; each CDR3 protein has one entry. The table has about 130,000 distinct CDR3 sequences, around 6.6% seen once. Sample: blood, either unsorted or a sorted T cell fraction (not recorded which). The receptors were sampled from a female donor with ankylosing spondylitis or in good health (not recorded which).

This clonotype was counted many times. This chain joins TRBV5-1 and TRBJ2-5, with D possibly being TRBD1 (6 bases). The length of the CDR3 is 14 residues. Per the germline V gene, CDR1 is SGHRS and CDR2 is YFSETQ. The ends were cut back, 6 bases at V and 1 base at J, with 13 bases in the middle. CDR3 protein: CASNDQGFQETQYF. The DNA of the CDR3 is TGCGCCAGCAACGACCAGGGGTTCCAAGAGACCCAGTACTTC. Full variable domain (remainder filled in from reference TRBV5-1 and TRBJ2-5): KAGVTQTPRYLIKTRGQQVTLSCSPISGHRSVSWYQQTPGQGLQFLFEYFSETQRNKGNFPGRFSGRQFSNSRSEMNVSTLELGDSALYLCASNDQGFQETQYFGPGTRLLVL.

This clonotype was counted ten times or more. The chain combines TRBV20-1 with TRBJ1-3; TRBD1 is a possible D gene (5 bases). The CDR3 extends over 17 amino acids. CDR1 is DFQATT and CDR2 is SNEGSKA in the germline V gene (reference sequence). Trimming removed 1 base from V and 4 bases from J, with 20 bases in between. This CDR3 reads CSARVAGYRDRGNTIYF. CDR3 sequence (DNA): TGCAGTGCTAGAGTCGCGGGGTACCGGGACCGAGGAAACACCATATATTTT.

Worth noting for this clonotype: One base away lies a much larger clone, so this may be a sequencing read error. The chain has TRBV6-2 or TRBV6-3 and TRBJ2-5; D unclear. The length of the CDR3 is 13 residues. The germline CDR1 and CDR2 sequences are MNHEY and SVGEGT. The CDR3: CASSSSRQETLYF. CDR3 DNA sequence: TGTGCCAGCAGTAGTTCGAGACAAGAGACCCTGTACTTC.

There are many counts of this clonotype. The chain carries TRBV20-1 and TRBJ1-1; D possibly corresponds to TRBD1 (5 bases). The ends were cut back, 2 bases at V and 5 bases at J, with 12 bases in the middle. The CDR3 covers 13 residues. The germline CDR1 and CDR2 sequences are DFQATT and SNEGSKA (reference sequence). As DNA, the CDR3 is TGCAGTGCTAGATCCTCGCCAGGGACTGAAGCTTTCTTT. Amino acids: CSARSSPGTEAFF.

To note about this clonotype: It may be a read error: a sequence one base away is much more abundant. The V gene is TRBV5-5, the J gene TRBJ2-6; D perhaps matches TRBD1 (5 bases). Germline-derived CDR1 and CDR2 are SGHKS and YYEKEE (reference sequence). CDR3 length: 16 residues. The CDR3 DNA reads TGTGCCAGCAGCTTGGAGGGGTCCTCTGGGGTCAACGTCCTGACTTTC. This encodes CASSLEGSSGVNVLTF. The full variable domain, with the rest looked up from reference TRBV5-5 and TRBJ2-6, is DAGVTQSPTHLIKTRGQQVTLRCSPISGHKSVSWYQQVLGQGPQFIFQYYEKEERGRGNFPDRFSARQFPNYSSELNVNALLLGDSALYLCASSLEGSSGVNVLTFGAGSRLTVL.

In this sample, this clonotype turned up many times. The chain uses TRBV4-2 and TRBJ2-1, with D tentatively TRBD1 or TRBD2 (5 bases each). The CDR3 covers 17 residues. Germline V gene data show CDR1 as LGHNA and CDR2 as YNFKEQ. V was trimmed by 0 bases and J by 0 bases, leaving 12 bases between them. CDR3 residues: CASSQDLWGISYNEQFF. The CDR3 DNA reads TGTGCCAGCAGCCAAGATCTATGGGGGATCTCCTACAATGAGCAGTTCTTC.

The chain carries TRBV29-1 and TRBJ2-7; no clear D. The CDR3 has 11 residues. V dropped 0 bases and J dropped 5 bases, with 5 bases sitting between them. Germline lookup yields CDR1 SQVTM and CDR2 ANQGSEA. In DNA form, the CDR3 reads TGCAGCGTTGAAGAGGGCCACGAGCAGTACTTC. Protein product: CSVEEGHEQYF.

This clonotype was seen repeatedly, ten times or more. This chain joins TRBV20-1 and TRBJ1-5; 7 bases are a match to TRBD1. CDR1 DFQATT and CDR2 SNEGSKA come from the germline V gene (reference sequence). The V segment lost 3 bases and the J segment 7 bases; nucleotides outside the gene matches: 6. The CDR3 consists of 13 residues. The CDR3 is CSARTRGYQPQHF. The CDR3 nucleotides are TGCAGTGCTAGGACCAGGGGGTACCAGCCCCAGCATTTT.

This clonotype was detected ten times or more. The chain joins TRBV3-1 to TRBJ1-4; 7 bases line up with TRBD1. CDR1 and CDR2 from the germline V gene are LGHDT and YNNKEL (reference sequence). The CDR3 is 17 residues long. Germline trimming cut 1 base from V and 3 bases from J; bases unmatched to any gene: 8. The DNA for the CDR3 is TGTGCCAGCAGCCAAGTGGGGAGGGGGCTTCCTAATGAAAAACTGTTTTTT. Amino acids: CASSQVGRGLPNEKLFF.

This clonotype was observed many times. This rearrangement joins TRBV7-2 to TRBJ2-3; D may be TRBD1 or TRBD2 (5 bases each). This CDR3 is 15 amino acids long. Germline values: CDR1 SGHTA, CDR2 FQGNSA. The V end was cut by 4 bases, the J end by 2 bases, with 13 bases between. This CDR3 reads CASSYMGPITDTQYF. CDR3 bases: TGTGCCAGCAGCTACATGGGACCTATCACAGATACGCAGTATTTT. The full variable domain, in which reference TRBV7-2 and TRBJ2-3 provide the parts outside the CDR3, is GAGVSQSPSNKVTEKGKDVELRCDPISGHTALYWYRQSLGQGLEFLIYFQGNSAPDKSGLPSDRFSAERTGGSVSTLTIQRTQQEDSAVYLCASSYMGPITDTQYFGPGTRLTVL.

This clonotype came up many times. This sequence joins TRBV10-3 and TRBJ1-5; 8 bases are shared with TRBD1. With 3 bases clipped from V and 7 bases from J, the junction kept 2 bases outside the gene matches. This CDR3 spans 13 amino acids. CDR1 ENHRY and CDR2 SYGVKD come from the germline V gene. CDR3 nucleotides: TGTGCCATCAGTGACGACAGGGGACAGCCCCAGCATTTT. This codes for CAISDDRGQPQHF.

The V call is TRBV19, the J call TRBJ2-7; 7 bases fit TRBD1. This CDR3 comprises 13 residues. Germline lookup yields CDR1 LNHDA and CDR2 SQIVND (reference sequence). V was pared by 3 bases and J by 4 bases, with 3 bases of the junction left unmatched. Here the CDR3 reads CASSMGQSYEQYF. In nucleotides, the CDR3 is TGTGCCAGTAGTATGGGACAGTCTTACGAGCAGTACTTC.

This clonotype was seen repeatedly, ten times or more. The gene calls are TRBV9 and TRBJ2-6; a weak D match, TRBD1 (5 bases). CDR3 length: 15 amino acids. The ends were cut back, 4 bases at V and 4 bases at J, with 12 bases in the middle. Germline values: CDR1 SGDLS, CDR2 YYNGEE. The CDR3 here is CASSSRAWGANVLTF. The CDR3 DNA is TGTGCCAGCAGCTCCAGGGCTTGGGGGGCCAACGTCCTGACTTTC.

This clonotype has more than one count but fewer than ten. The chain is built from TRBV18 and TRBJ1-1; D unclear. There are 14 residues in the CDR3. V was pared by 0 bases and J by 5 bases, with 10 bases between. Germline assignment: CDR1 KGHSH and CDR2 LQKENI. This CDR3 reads CASSPPLRGTEAFF. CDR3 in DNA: TGTGCCAGCTCACCACCGCTTCGAGGGACTGAAGCTTTCTTT.

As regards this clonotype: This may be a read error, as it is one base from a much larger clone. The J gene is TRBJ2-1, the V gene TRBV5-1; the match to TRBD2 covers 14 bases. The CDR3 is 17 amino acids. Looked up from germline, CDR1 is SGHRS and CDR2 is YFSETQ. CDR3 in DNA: TGCGCCAGCAGCTCCGGACTAGCGGGGGGTCCACACAATGGGCAGTTCTTC. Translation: CASSSGLAGGPHNGQFF.

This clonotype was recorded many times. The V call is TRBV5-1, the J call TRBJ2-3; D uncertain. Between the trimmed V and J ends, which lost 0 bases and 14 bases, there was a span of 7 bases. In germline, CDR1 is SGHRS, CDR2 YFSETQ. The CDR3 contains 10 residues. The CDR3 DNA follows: TGCGCCAGCAGCTTGGATGTTTTGTATTTT. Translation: CASSLDVLYF.

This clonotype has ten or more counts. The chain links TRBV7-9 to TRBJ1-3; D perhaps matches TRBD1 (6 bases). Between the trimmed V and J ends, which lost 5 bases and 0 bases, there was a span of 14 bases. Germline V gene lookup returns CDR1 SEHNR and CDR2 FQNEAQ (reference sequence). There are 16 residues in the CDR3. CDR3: CASSPRPTGSGNTIYF. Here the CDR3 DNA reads TGTGCCAGCAGCCCCCGCCCGACAGGCTCTGGAAACACCATATATTTT.

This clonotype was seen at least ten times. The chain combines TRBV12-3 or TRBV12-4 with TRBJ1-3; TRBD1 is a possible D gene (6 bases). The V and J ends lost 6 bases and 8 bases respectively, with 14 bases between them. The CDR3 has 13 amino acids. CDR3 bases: TGTGCCAGCAGCAAGACAGGTAGACACACCATATATTTT. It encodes CASSKTGRHTIYF.

CDR3 sequence: CASSLAGTAGGYNEQFF. The CDR3 nucleotides read TGTGCCAGCAGCTTAGCGGGGACCGCGGGGGGATACAATGAGCAGTTCTTC. The V gene is TRBV7-2, the J gene TRBJ2-1; the match to TRBD2 covers 8 bases. The CDR3 extends over 17 amino acids. CDR1 is SGHTA and CDR2 is FQGNSA in the germline V gene. The J segment lost 4 bases and the V segment lost 0 bases, leaving 8 bases of the junction unmatched.

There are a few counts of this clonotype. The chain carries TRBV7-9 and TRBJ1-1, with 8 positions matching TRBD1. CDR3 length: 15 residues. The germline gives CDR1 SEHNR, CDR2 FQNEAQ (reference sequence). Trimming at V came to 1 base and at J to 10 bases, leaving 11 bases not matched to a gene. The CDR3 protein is CASSLGAGGSVPAFF. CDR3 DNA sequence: TGTGCCAGCAGCTTAGGGGCAGGGGGCTCGGTACCAGCTTTCTTT.

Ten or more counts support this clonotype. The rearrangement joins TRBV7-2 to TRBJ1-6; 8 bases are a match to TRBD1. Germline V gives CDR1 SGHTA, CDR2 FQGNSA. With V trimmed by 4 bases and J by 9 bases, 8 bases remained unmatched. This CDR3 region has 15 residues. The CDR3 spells CASSSRTGLISPLHF. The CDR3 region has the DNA TGTGCCAGCAGCTCAAGGACAGGGCTTATTTCACCCCTCCACTTT.